This T cell receptor (beta chain) appears in the sequencing data of a study of T cell responses to AZD1222 COVID-19 vaccine. Broader study findings: Baseline seropositivity occurred in only a handful of AZD1222 recipients.

Germline V gene data show CDR1 as SGDLS and CDR2 as YYNGEE. The CDR3 is 15 residues long. J gave up 4 bases and V 3 bases, and 6 bases lay outside the gene matches. Turning to this clone: Its specificity is unknown.

Method: immunoSEQ multiplex PCR; TCRdb's copy keeps in-frame clones and lacks some. The repertoire has 80,000 to 90,000 clones, over 85% of them found once; the top ten carry around 2.2%. The clonotype was recovered from an adult in good health. The J gene is TRBJ1-2, the V gene TRBV9; 10 bases line up with TRBD1. This specimen consisted of peripheral blood, obtained on day 0 of AZD1222 vaccination. For the CDR3, the DNA is TGTGCCAGCAGCGACGGGGACAGGGGTTCCTATGGCTACACCTTC. Translating it yields CASSDGDRGSYGYTF.